This TCR beta chain was profiled in a study of OX40 agonist ivuxolimab in advanced cancers. In the study overall: Patients were treated with ivuxolimab, an agonistic anti-OX40 (CD134) antibody. Patients received intravenous ivuxolimab every 2 weeks at 0.01 to 10 mg/kg. Whole-study findings and limits: At doses 0.1 to 3.0 mg/kg, CD4+ and CD8+ clones expanded.

Using immunoSEQ multiplex PCR, the repertoire was profiled, and TCRdb retains in-frame clones only, with some absent. The table shows tens of thousands of clones, with about 90% occurring only once. This clone appeared many times. Its target is not known. Trimming removed 5 bases from V and 3 bases from J, with 7 bases in between. Germline CDR1 and CDR2: LNHDA and SQIVND (reference sequence). The CDR3 has 12 residues. Specimen: CD4+ or CD8+ T cells sorted from blood, collected in a trial of the OX40 agonist ivuxolimab. This sequence originates from an adult with an advanced solid tumor such as melanoma, head and neck, liver or kidney cancer. The chain joins TRBV19 to TRBJ1-2; no reliable D call. The CDR3 region is CASSVSDYGYTF. Here the CDR3 DNA reads TGTGCCAGTAGTGTCAGTGACTATGGCTACACCTTC.